Presented here are 18 T cell receptor beta chains from one specimen sequenced in a study of CD8+ T cells in alopecia areata. As the sequencing template, cDNA was produced by extracting RNA and reverse transcribing it. This table comes from immunoSEQ multiplex PCR, and its TCRdb copy is limited to in-frame clones, with some not included. The sample shows around 160,000 clones, more than 75% of them seen only once. Sequencing was performed on CD8+ T cells sorted from blood, taken at week 0. Source of these receptors: a human donor with alopecia areata.

The chain joins TRBV11-2 to TRBJ2-5, with D unclear. CDR3 length: 14 amino acids. Germline V gives CDR1 SGHAT, CDR2 FQNNGV. V was trimmed by 1 base and J by 5 bases, leaving 11 bases between them. Written as DNA, the CDR3 is TGTGCCAGCAGCTTAGTTTGGGGTTCGGAGACCCAGTACTTC. This codes for CASSLVWGSETQYF.

This clone was seen only a few times. The chain recombines TRBV27 with TRBJ2-7; 10 bases align to TRBD2. Germline V lookup: CDR1 MNHEY, CDR2 SMNVEV (reference sequence). With 4 bases clipped from V and 1 base from J, the junction kept 7 bases outside the gene matches. The CDR3 extends over 16 amino acids. CDR3 amino acids: CASSSMTSGPSYEQYF. CDR3 sequence (DNA): TGTGCCAGCAGTTCGATGACTAGCGGGCCATCCTACGAGCAGTACTTC.

The chain carries TRBV11-2 and TRBJ2-1; perhaps TRBD1 as D (6 bases). The CDR3 runs to 19 residues. Germline lookup yields CDR1 SGHAT and CDR2 FQNNGV. Trimming removed 0 bases from V and 1 base from J, with 19 bases in between. The CDR3 coding sequence is TGTGCCAGCAGCTTAGATCGCTTTGGGGCAGGGGAATCCTACAATGAGCAGTTCTTC. Protein sequence: CASSLDRFGAGESYNEQFF.

The chain couples TRBV11-2 to TRBJ2-3, with a tentative D call TRBD1 (5 bases). Germline CDR1 is SGHAT and CDR2 is FQNNGV. The CDR3 loop spans 17 amino acids. Trimming removed 4 bases at V and 0 bases at J, with 17 bases between. The CDR3 spells CASSSPQVSGSTDTQYF. The CDR3 DNA follows: TGTGCCAGCAGCTCCCCACAGGTGTCTGGTAGCACAGATACGCAGTATTTT. Full variable domain (rest looked up from reference TRBV11-2 and TRBJ2-3): EAGVAQSPRYKIIEKRQSVAFWCNPISGHATLYWYQQILGQGPKLLIQFQNNGVVDDSQLPKDRFSAERLKGVDSTLKIQPAKLEDSAVYLCASSSPQVSGSTDTQYFGPGTRLTVL.

The J gene is TRBJ2-7, the V gene TRBV19, with 7 bases identical to TRBD1. The CDR3 sequence is 13 residues long. With 7 bases clipped from V and 0 bases from J, the junction kept 3 bases outside the gene matches. Germline V gene lookup returns CDR1 LNHDA and CDR2 SQIVND (reference sequence). Here the CDR3 DNA reads TGTGCCAGTAAGGCAGGGGGCTCCTACGAGCAGTACTTC. Protein product: CASKAGGSYEQYF.

This clone appeared a single time. The chain employs TRBV30 and TRBJ2-1, with 10 bases aligning to TRBD2. V dropped 6 bases and J dropped 6; count of bases not matched to a gene: 8. The CDR3 has 14 residues. Germline assignment: CDR1 GTSNPN and CDR2 SVGIG (reference sequence). CDR3 DNA: TGTGCCTGCGGAGCGGGAGGGCCGTTCAATGAGCAGTTCTTC. Its protein is CACGAGGPFNEQFF.

The V call is TRBV29-1, the J call TRBJ2-1; D is perhaps TRBD2 (5 bases). Germline V gene sequence: CDR1 SQVTM, CDR2 ANQGSEA. CDR3 length: 13 amino acids. V gave up 4 bases and J gave up 10 bases, with 17 bases separating them. CDR3 region: CSVVGRGIVEQFF. CDR3 DNA: TGCAGCGTTGTCGGACGGGGAATAGTAGAGCAGTTCTTC.

The CDR3 DNA reads as TGTGCCTGCTCAACTAGCGCAGATACGCAGTATTTT. This encodes CACSTSADTQYF. V usage is TRBV2 and J usage is TRBJ2-3; 7 bases are shared with TRBD2. After removal of 11 bases from V and 4 bases from J, the junction contained 6 bases not matched to a gene. This CDR3 has 12 amino acids. Germline V gene sequence: CDR1 SNHLY, CDR2 FYNNEI.

The chain couples TRBV7-3 to TRBJ2-1; D remains ambiguous. Per germline, CDR1 SGHTA and CDR2 FQGTGA. The CDR3 spans 14 residues. Trimming removed 2 bases from V and 5 bases from J, with 10 bases in between. The CDR3 bases are TGTGCCAGCAGCTTACTAGACTTGAACAATGAGCAGTTCTTC. It codes for CASSLLDLNNEQFF.

The rearrangement links TRBV4-2 to TRBJ2-1; 7 nucleotides agree with TRBD2. This CDR3 has 15 residues. Germline V gives CDR1 LGHNA, CDR2 YNFKEQ. V trimming: 4 bases; J trimming: 9 bases; junction bases outside the gene matches: 12. CDR3 sequence (DNA): TGTGCCAGCAGCCCGCTTCTGGGGGGGGGTGGTGAGCAGTTCTTC. Translation: CASSPLLGGGGEQFF.

The chain uses TRBV27 and TRBJ2-1; 8 positions match TRBD2. Germline V lookup: CDR1 MNHEY, CDR2 SMNVEV (reference sequence). This CDR3 region has 15 residues. The trim removed 4 bases at V and 6 bases at J, leaving 8 bases unmatched. The CDR3 DNA is TGTGCCAGCAGTTACTCGGGACTAGGGACCAATGAGCAGTTCTTC. Translation: CASSYSGLGTNEQFF.

This clone was seen just once. The V and J genes are TRBV7-9 and TRBJ2-7, with D unclear. The CDR3 has 12 amino acids. The V and J ends lost 5 bases and 3 bases respectively, with 8 bases between them. The germline V gene encodes CDR1 SEHNR and CDR2 FQNEAQ (reference sequence). The CDR3 sequence: CASSGLLYEQYF. CDR3 bases: TGTGCCAGCAGCGGGCTACTCTACGAGCAGTACTTC. The variable domain in full, completed from reference TRBV7-9 and TRBJ2-7, reads DTGVSQNPRHKITKRGQNVTFRCDPISEHNRLYWYRQTLGQGPEFLTYFQNEAQLEKSRLLSDRFSAERPKGSFSTLEIQRTEQGDSAMYLCASSGLLYEQYFGPGTRLTVT.

The rearrangement joins TRBV7-9 to TRBJ1-2; 7 nucleotides match TRBD1. Germline trimming cut 5 bases from V and 0 bases from J; bases unmatched to any gene: 6. There are 15 residues in the CDR3. Germline V gives CDR1 SEHNR, CDR2 FQNEAQ (reference sequence). Here the CDR3 reads CASSHDRAANYGYTF. CDR3 nucleotides: TGTGCCAGCAGCCACGACAGGGCAGCTAACTATGGCTACACCTTC.

The sample holds a few counts of this clone. The chain uses TRBV6-4 and TRBJ2-1, with 9 bases fitting TRBD2. CDR3 length equals 15 residues. The trim removed 3 bases at V and 3 bases at J, leaving 3 bases unmatched. Germline CDR1 MRHNA, CDR2 SNTAGT. The CDR3 loop reads CASSETSGNYNEQFF. As DNA, the CDR3 is TGTGCCAGCAGTGAGACTAGCGGCAACTACAATGAGCAGTTCTTC.

V and J are TRBV29-1 and TRBJ1-1; D is possibly TRBD1 (6 bases). Looked up from germline, CDR1 is SQVTM and CDR2 is ANQGSEA. Trimming shortened V by 7 bases and J by 1 base, and 13 bases separated the two germline ends. The CDR3 sequence is 13 residues long. CDR3 amino acids: CSAVGGGNTEAFF. The CDR3 region has the DNA TGCAGCGCGGTCGGAGGGGGGAACACTGAAGCTTTCTTT.

This chain connects TRBV29-1 to TRBJ2-3; no clear D gene. The CDR3 covers 15 residues. The germline gives CDR1 SQVTM, CDR2 ANQGSEA. Trimming left V 6 bases short and J 2 bases short, with 18 bases between. The CDR3 DNA reads TGCAGCGTGGCCCCACCCGGAACTCTCACAGATACGCAGTATTTT. It yields the protein CSVAPPGTLTDTQYF.

The genes are TRBV27 and TRBJ2-3; 7 bases agree with TRBD1. The germline V gene encodes CDR1 MNHEY and CDR2 SMNVEV (reference sequence). The CDR3 length is 14 residues. The V gene end was trimmed by 2 bases and the J gene end by 3 bases; junction bases not matched to a gene: 2. The CDR3 nucleotides are TGTGCCAGCAGTTTAGGGACAGAAACAGATACGCAGTATTTT. Its protein is CASSLGTETDTQYF.

This clone occurred a few times. V usage is TRBV7-9 and J usage is TRBJ2-7; D unclear. Germline V lookup: CDR1 SEHNR, CDR2 FQNEAQ (reference sequence). The CDR3 sequence is 13 residues long. V lost 5 bases and J 4 bases, leaving 12 bases between the germline ends. In DNA form, the CDR3 reads TGTGCCAGCAGCCCACTTAGCAGTTACGAGCAGTACTTC. Translation gives CASSPLSSYEQYF.